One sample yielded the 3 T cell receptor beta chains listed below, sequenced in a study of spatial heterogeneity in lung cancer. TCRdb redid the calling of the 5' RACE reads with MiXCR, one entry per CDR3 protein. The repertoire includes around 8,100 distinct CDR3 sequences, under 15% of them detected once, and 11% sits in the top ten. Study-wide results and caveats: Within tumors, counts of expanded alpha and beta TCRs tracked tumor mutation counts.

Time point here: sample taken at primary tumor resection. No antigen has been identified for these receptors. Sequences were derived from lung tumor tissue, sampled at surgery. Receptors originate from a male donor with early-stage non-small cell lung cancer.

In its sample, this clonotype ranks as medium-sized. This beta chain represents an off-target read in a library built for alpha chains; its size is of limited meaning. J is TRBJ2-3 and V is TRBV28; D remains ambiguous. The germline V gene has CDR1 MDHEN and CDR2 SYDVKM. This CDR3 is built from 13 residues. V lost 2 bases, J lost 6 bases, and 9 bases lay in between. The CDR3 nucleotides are TGTGCCAGCAGTTTAAATTTCAGGGATACGCAGTATTTT. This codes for CASSLNFRDTQYF.

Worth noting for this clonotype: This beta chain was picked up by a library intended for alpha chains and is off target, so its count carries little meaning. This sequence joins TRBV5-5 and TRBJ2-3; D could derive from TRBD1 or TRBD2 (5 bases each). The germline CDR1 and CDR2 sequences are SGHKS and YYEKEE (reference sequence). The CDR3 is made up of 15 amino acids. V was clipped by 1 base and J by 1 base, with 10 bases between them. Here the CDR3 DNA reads TGTGCCAGCAGCTTGCCCCGGGACGGCACAGATACGCAGTATTTT. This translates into CASSLPRDGTDTQYF.

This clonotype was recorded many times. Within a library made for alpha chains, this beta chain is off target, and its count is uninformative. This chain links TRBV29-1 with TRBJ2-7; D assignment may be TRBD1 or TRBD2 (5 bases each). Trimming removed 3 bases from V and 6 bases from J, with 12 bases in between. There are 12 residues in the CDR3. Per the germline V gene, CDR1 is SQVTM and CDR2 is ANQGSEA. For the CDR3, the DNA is TGCAGCGTTGAGGCAGGGACCACCGAGCAGTACTTC. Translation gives CSVEAGTTEQYF.